A single sample gave rise to the 3 T cell receptor beta chains below, sequenced in a study of glioma-infiltrating T cells after dendritic cell vaccination (dated by TCRdb to the mid-2010s). Libraries were built with the immunoSEQ multiplex PCR assay. Not all clones reach the TCRdb copy of this immuneACCESS table, which keeps in-frame sequences only. Checked studies attribute under half of the gap to unresolved V genes and leave the rest unexplained. Here the sample has 45,000 to 50,000 clones; 85% occur a single time. Approximately 10% of the sample rests with the top ten. Material: blood, obtained before dendritic cell vaccination. Receptors were obtained from a human donor with glioblastoma.

The gene calls are TRBV5-1 and TRBJ1-1; D is uncertain. Trimming removed 4 bases from V and 1 base from J, with 14 bases in between. Germline assignment: CDR1 SGHRS and CDR2 YFSETQ. The CDR3 contains 15 residues. The CDR3 nucleotides are TGCGCCAGCAGCCGCCTCGGGAACCCGAACACTGAAGCTTTCTTT. Translation gives CASSRLGNPNTEAFF.

The V call is TRBV10-3, the J call TRBJ1-2; TRBD1 matches 9 bases. Trimming took 0 bases from V and 4 from J; bases not matched to a gene: 15. The CDR3 totals 19 residues. The germline V gene has CDR1 ENHRY and CDR2 SYGVKD. DNA of the CDR3: TGTGCCATCAGTGAGTCCGGGACAGGGAAGAACCCGAGGGGCTATGGCTACACCTTC. It translates to CAISESGTGKNPRGYGYTF.

This clone was recorded a few times. This chain's CDR3 is CASVSAGVATGQETQYF. CDR3 nucleotides: TGTGCCAGCGTTTCTGCGGGTGTTGCGACAGGGCAAGAGACCCAGTACTTC. This chain joins TRBV7-9 and TRBJ2-5; the match to TRBD1 covers 7 bases. The CDR3 runs to 17 residues. Per germline, CDR1 SEHNR and CDR2 FQNEAQ (reference sequence). The J segment lost 2 bases and the V segment lost 8 bases, leaving 17 bases of the junction unmatched.